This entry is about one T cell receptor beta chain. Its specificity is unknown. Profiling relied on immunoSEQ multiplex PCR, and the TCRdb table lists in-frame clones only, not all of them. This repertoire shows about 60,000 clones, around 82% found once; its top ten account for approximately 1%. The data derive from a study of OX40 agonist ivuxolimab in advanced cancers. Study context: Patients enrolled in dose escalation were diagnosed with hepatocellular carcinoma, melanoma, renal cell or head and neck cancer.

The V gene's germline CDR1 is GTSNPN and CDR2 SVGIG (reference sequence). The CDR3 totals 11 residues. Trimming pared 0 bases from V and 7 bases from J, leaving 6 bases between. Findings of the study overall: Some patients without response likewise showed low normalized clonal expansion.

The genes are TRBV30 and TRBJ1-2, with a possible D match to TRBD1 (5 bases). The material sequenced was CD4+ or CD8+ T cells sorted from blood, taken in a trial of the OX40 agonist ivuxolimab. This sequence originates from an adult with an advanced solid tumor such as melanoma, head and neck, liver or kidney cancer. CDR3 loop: CAWSVGVGYTF. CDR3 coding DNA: TGTGCCTGGAGTGTGGGGGTTGGCTACACCTTC.